This record covers a single TCR beta chain. This CDR3 contains 16 residues. The V gene end was trimmed by 0 bases and the J gene end by 2 bases; junction bases not matched to a gene: 6. Germline V lookup: CDR1 SGHAT, CDR2 FQNNGV. Assay: immunoSEQ multiplex PCR; the TCRdb copy retains only in-frame clones and omits some. The sample has some 48,000 clones; about nine tenths are singletons. This entry comes from a study of blood T cell repertoires in COVID-19. Overall study context: Acute-phase and convalescent COVID-19 samples originated in the United States, Italy and Spain. Sample material is recorded as cDNA or gDNA derived from T cells, B-cell-depleted T cells, or PBMCs.

The sequence was collected from a woman older than 75 in a cohort sampled during active or convalescent COVID-19. Sequencing was done on a sample of peripheral blood. The gene calls are TRBV11-2 and TRBJ2-7, with TRBD2 matching over 8 bases. CDR3 region: CASSLERLANTYEQYF. CDR3 bases: TGTGCCAGCAGCTTAGAAAGACTAGCGAACACCTACGAGCAGTACTTC.